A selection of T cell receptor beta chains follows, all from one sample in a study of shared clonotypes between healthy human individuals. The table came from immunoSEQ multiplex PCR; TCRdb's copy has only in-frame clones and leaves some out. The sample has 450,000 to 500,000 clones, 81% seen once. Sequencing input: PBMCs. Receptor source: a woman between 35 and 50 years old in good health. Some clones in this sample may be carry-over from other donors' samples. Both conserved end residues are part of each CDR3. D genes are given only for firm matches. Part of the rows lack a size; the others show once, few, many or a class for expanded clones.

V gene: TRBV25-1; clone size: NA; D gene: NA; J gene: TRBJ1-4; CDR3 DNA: TGTGCCAGCACCCCGCCGGGGGCTGGTGAAAAACTGTTTTTT; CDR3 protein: CASTPPGAGEKLFF
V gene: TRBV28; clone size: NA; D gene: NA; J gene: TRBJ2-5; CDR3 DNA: TGTGCCAGCAGCCGACGGACCCGCCAAGAGACCCAGTACTTC; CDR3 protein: CASSRRTRQETQYF
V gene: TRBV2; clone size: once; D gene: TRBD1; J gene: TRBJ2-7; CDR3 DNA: TGTGCCAGCAGATCCGGGACAGGGATTAGCAGCTCCTACGAGCAGTACTTC; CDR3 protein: CASRSGTGISSSYEQYF
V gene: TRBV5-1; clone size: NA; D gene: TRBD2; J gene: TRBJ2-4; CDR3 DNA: TGCGCCAGCAGCTTGGCCCGGGGGGACAAAAACATTCAGTACTTC; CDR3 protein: CASSLARGDKNIQYF
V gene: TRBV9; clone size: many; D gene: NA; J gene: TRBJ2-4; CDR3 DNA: TGTGCCAGCAGCCCGGGACCCCAAGAGGGGGACATTCAGTACTTC; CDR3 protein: CASSPGPQEGDIQYF
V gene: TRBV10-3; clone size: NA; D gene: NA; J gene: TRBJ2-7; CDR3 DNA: TGTGCCATCAGTCGTAAGGTAGGAGAGCAGTACTTC; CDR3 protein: CAISRKVGEQYF
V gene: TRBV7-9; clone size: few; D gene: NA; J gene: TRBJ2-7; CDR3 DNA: TGTGCCAGCAGCTTAGGGGCCCCCTTCGAGCAGTACTTC; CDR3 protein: CASSLGAPFEQYF
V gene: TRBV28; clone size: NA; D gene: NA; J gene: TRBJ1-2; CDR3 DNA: TGTGCCAGCAGTTCAAACCCCTGGGACACCTATGGCTACACCTTC; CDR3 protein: CASSSNPWDTYGYTF
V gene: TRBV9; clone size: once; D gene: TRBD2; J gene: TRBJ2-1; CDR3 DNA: TGTGCCAGCAGCCCCACGGGACTAGCGGCTTACAATGAGCAGTTCTTC; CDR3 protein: CASSPTGLAAYNEQFF
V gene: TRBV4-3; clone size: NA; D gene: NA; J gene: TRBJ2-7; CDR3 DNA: TGCGCCAGCAGCCAAGTCAGAAGAGCCTACGAGCAGTACTTC; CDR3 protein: CASSQVRRAYEQYF
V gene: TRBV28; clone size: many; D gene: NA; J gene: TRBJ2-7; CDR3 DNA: TGTGCCAGCAGCCTCCGACAGTTCGAGCAGTACTTC; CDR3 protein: CASSLRQFEQYF
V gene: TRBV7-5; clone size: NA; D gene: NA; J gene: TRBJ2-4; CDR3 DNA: TGTGCCAGAAAGAGAGACAGGGGAGTAGCGAAAAACATTCAGTACTTC; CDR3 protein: CARKRDRGVAKNIQYF
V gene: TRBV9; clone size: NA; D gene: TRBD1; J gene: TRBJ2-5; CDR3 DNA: TGTGCCAGCAGCGTAGAGGGGGCCCGAGGGGAGACCCAGTACTTC; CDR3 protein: CASSVEGARGETQYF
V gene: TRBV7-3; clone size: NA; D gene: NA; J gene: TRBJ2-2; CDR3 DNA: TGTGCCAGCAAGGAGGGCGGGGACACCGGGGAGCTGTTTTTT; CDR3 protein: CASKEGGDTGELFF
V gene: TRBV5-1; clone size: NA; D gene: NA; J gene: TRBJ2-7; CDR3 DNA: TGCGCCAGCAGCTTGGAACCCGGGGCGTACGAGCAGTACTTC; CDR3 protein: CASSLEPGAYEQYF
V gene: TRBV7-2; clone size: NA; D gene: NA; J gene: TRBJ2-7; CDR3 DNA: TGTGCCAGCAGCTTTCAGGGTGGCGAGCAGTACTTC; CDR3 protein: CASSFQGGEQYF
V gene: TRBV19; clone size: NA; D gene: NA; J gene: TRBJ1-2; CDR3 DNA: TGTGCCAGTAGCTTAACAATGGGGAGCTATGGCTACACCTTC; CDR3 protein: CASSLTMGSYGYTF
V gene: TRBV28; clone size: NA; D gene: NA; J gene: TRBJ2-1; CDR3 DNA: TGTGCCAGCAGTTTCAGGGGACTAAACAATGAGCAATTCTTC; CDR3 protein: CASSFRGLNNEQFF
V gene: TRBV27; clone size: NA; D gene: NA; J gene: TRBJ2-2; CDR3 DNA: TGTGCCAGCACCAAGATGGGCACCGGGGAGCTGTTTTTT; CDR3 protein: CASTKMGTGELFF
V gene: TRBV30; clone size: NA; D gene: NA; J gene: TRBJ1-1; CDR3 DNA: TGTGCCTGGAGTGTAGACTACAACACTGAAGCTTTCTTT; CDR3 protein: CAWSVDYNTEAFF
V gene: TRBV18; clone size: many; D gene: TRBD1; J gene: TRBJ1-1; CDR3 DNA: TGTGCCAGCTCGCAGGGGGCTGGGTTAGATTACACTGAAGCTTTCTTT; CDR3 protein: CASSQGAGLDYTEAFF